This T cell receptor beta chain was captured in a study of shared T cell receptors in the human thymus (dated by TCRdb to the early 2020s). About the study as a whole: The study examined how self-reactive, shared T-cell receptor alpha chains are generated in the human thymus.

This clone was recorded only once. This clone's antigen is unknown. No clone much larger than this one lies a single base away; base qualities are absent. Spanning cysteine to phenylalanine, the CDR3 consists of 17 amino acids. Here the CDR3 DNA is all that survives: 51 bases in frame from base 1. V loses 0 bases at its end and J loses 2 bases; junction bases beyond the gene matches: 9. According to the germline V gene, CDR1 reads MGHRA and CDR2 reads YSYEKL. Library preparation used the immunoSEQ multiplex PCR assay. This immuneACCESS table, as held by TCRdb, lists in-frame sequences with V and J called but not all clones. Of the missing ones, under half trace to an unresolved V gene in checked studies; the others have no known cause. Here the sample has hundreds of thousands of clones; approximately 78% occur a single time. Of the sample, about 0.013% falls within the top ten clones. The same specimen was also included in a second study, on human thymus T cells. Drawing on the second study: The donors were immunologically healthy infants in Finland who had open corrective cardiac surgery for congenital heart defects. Thymus tissue was collected as surgical resects that were removed during corrective cardiac surgery. Usage of V and J gene segments appeared to be biased in both the thymic and the peripheral blood repertoires. According to the related research, thymic TCR repertoires were highly overlapping among unrelated individuals. The study characterized TCR alpha and beta repertoires from about 8 infant thymus samples and a few related peripheral blood samples. The cohort included about six male and a couple of female infants, with donor ages spanning 7 to 244 days. After being mechanically released from the tissue, thymocytes were kept at -70 degrees C in pellets of about 8.5-32 million cells. A QIAsymphony instrument was used to extract genomic DNA from the frozen cell pellets. Using the immunoSEQ multiplex PCR assay, the TCRB and TCRAD loci were amplified from a standardized quantity of quality-controlled genomic DNA. The V(D)J region was spanned by amplicons of a length sufficient to cover the CDR3 and to identify V and J genes. The commercial immunoSEQ service was used to sequence amplicons on an Illumina platform. Primer bias and sequencing errors were corrected using previously described methods, and TCRAD and TCRB definitions followed the IMGT database. Analysis of the repertoires was done with immunoSEQ Analyzer 3.0 and VDJTools and included basic statistics, V/J segment usage, diversity estimates, rarefaction and pairwise overlap. To estimate diversity, the Chao1, ChaoE, Efron-Thisted, Shannon and inverse Simpson indices were applied, and diversity was also estimated on datasets down-sampled to the smallest sample. Repertoire overlap was assessed by strict matching of CDR3 nucleotide sequence, V gene and J gene, and clustering was done by Jaccard-based multidimensional scaling. On average, about 810,000 unique TCRB clonotypes were obtained from thymus samples, compared with 70,000 to 90,000 from blood samples.

In this chain, TRBV4-1 is recombined with TRBJ2-7, and TRBD2 matches 8 of the central bases. The material sequenced was thymocytes. The origin of this receptor is a boy under two years old with a congenital heart defect. Donor details come from another sample of the same person, matched by shared clones. The DNA reads as follows: TGCGCCAGCAGCCAAGAAGGTCTGGGCGGGAGGACCTACGAGCAGTACTTC. Translated, it reads CASSQEGLGGRTYEQYF.